This T cell receptor beta chain originates from a study of CD8+ T cells in alopecia areata. Study-wide results and caveats: Lesional tissue from the scalp (especially in alopecia totalis/universalis) showed higher clonality than normal scalp. Many expanded lesional clones persisted in scalp and blood during tofacitinib treatment.

Extracted from the samples, RNA was reverse transcribed into cDNA to serve as the sequencing template. The method was immunoSEQ multiplex PCR; TCRdb's version includes in-frame clones alone and lacks a portion of them. This sample has about 190,000 clones, with about three fifths found just once. Comment on this clone: Its specificity is not known.

V lost 0 bases, J lost 6 bases, and 12 bases lay in between. The CDR3 contains 14 residues. Germline V gene sequence: CDR1 SNHLY, CDR2 FYNNEI. Treatment described: oral pan-JAK inhibitor, 5-10 mg twice daily. Specimen: CD4+ T cells sorted from blood, collected at week 24, from a patient treated with tofacitinib. V is TRBV2 and J is TRBJ2-7; D is possibly TRBD1 (5 bases). The TCR sequence derives from a human donor with alopecia areata. The CDR3 loop is CASSEARRAGEQYF. The DNA for the CDR3 is TGTGCCAGCAGTGAAGCCCGCAGGGCTGGCGAGCAGTACTTC.